These T cell receptor beta chains were read from a single sample in a study of blood T cell repertoires in COVID-19. The assay was immunoSEQ multiplex PCR, and TCRdb's table has in-frame clones only and misses some. The sample lists 150,000 to 200,000 clones; roughly 79% were seen once. Sequencing used peripheral blood. Receptors were obtained from a woman in her 70s with acute or convalescent COVID-19. Each CDR3 is given with its conserved first and last residue. Fields, in order: J gene, clone size, D gene, V gene, CDR3 protein, CDR3 DNA. The D gene is left open where the match is weak. Only some rows state a clone size, as once, few, many or a class for expanded clones.

TRBJ2-4,.,.,TRBV23-1,CASSQGGGLRDIQYF,TGCGCCAGCAGTCAAGGAGGGGGCTTGAGGGACATTCAGTACTTC
TRBJ2-3,.,.,TRBV7-2,CASSSGLQTRTQYF,TGTGCCAGCAGCTCAGGACTTCAGACCCGTACGCAGTATTTT
TRBJ1-4,few,TRBD1,TRBV14,CASSQLSGQANEKLFF,TGTGCCAGCAGCCAATTGTCGGGACAGGCTAATGAAAAACTGTTTTTT
TRBJ1-1,.,TRBD1,TRBV15,CATSRVQGAAFF,TGTGCCACCAGCAGAGTACAGGGGGCAGCTTTCTTT
TRBJ2-3,.,TRBD2,TRBV7-6,CASSLGAGGPLADTQYF,TGTGCCAGCAGCTTAGGTGCGGGAGGGCCGTTGGCAGATACGCAGTATTTT
TRBJ1-2,few,TRBD1,TRBV28,CASSLLYHRTGNGYTF,TGTGCCAGCAGTTTATTATATCACCGGACAGGGAATGGCTACACCTTC
TRBJ1-6,.,TRBD1,TRBV5-1,CASSRMGTGYNSPLHF,TGCGCCAGCAGCCGGATGGGGACAGGTTATAATTCACCCCTCCACTTT
TRBJ2-5,.,TRBD1,TRBV29-1,CSVVEGAMGETQYF,TGCAGCGTTGTCGAGGGGGCGATGGGGGAGACCCAGTACTTC
TRBJ1-2,.,.,TRBV29-1,CSAGEGNYGYTF,TGCAGCGCAGGGGAGGGGAACTATGGCTACACCTTC
TRBJ2-3,.,TRBD2,TRBV19,CASKRDRFTDTQYF,TGTGCCAGTAAGCGGGATAGATTCACAGATACGCAGTATTTT
TRBJ2-1,.,TRBD2,TRBV6-2/TRBV6-3,CASSPRLAGASEQFF,TGTGCCAGCAGTCCCAGACTAGCGGGAGCGAGTGAGCAGTTCTTC
TRBJ2-7,.,.,TRBV5-1,CASSWTIESSYEQYF,TGCGCCAGCAGCTGGACTATTGAAAGCTCCTACGAGCAGTACTTC
TRBJ2-1,.,.,TRBV28,CASSPSGVYEQFF,TGTGCCAGCAGTCCATCCGGGGTATATGAGCAGTTCTTC
TRBJ2-5,.,TRBD2,TRBV11-3,CASSLGLAGVVGETQYF,TGTGCCAGCAGCTTAGGACTAGCGGGAGTAGTAGGAGAGACCCAGTACTTC
TRBJ2-1,.,.,TRBV4-2,CASSQDSPGYNEQFF,TGTGCCAGCAGCCAAGATAGTCCAGGCTACAATGAGCAGTTCTTC
TRBJ2-5,.,.,TRBV6-5,CASSLQGRETQYF,TGTGCCAGCAGTCTACAGGGAAGAGAGACCCAGTACTTC
TRBJ2-1,.,.,TRBV9,CASSVASEGGEQFF,TGTGCCAGCAGCGTAGCGTCAGAAGGGGGTGAGCAGTTCTTC